This TCR beta chain was identified in a study of control samples from healthy donors and cancer patients. Assay: immunoSEQ multiplex PCR; the TCRdb copy retains only in-frame clones and omits some. The sample lists 65,000 to 70,000 clones; about four fifths were seen once. Trimming took off 5 bases at V and 0 bases at J, with 19 bases between the two ends. The CDR3 runs to 17 residues. CDR1 is MNHEY, CDR2 SMNVEV, per germline (reference sequence). J is TRBJ1-1 and V is TRBV27, with a tentative D call TRBD1 (5 bases). The sequenced sample was PBMCs. This receptor was taken from a woman between 45 and 60 years old with lung cancer. CDR3 bases: TGTGCCAGCAGTCTTGGAGGTGGACGGACAATGAACACTGAAGCTTTCTTT. Translating gives CASSLGGGRTMNTEAFF.